This T cell receptor beta chain comes out of a study of cytomegalovirus exposure and HLA in healthy donors. Study conclusions and caveats: In a later analysis, a missense DCLRE1C variant was linked to TCR beta V- and J-gene trimming.

Vbeta (60) and Jbeta (13) primers were used in the PCR. The assay was immunoSEQ multiplex PCR, and TCRdb's table has in-frame clones only and misses some. The data hold 150,000 to 200,000 clones, with around 90% observed a single time. Remarks on this clone: Its antigen is as yet unknown.

This CDR3 has 15 residues. The V end lost 2 bases, the J end lost 4 bases, and 15 bases lay between the germline ends. The germline gives CDR1 SGHVS, CDR2 FQNEAQ. Material for sequencing was PBMCs. This sequence originates from a young woman in good health and CMV-seronegative. This chain links TRBV7-8 with TRBJ2-7, with D tentatively TRBD2 (6 bases). Here the CDR3 reads CASSLYTGSLYEQYF. The DNA for the CDR3 is TGTGCCAGCAGCTTATATACCGGGAGTCTGTACGAGCAGTACTTC.